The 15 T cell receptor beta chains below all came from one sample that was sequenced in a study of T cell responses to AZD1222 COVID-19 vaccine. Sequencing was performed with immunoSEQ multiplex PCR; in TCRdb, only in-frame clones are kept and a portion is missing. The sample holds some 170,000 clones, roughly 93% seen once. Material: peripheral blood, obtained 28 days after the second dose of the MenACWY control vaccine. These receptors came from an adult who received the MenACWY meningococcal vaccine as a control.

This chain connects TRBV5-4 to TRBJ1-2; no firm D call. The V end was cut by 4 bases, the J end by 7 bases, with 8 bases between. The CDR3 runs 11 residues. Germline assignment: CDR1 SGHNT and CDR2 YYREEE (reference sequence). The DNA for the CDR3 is TGTGCCAGCAGCCCGGGCCGTGGCTACACCTTC. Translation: CASSPGRGYTF.

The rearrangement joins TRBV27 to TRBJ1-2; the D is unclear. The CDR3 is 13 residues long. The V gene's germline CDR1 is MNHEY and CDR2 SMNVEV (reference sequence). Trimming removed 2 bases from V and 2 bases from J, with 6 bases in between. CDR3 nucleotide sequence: TGTGCCAGCAGTTTAGTCGGGAACTATGGCTACACCTTC. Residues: CASSLVGNYGYTF.

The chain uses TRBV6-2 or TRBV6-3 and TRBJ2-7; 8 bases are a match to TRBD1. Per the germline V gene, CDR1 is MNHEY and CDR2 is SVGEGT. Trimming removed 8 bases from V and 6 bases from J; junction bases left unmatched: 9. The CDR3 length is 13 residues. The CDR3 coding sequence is TGTGCCAGCGGCCAGGGGGCCAATCTCGAGCAGTACTTC. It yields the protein CASGQGANLEQYF.

CDR3 in DNA: TGTGCCAGCAGTTATACCGCGGTCAGGGGGCCCTACGAGCAGTACTTC. This translates into CASSYTAVRGPYEQYF. The genes are TRBV6-5 and TRBJ2-7, with 8 bases aligning to TRBD1. From germline, CDR1 is MNHEY and CDR2 SVGAGI. The V and J ends lost 3 bases and 2 bases, in that order; junction bases with no gene match: 9. The CDR3 extends over 16 amino acids.

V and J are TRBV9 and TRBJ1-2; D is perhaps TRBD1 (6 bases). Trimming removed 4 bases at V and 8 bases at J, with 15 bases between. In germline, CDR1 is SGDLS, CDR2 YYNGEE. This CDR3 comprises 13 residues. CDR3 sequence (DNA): TGTGCCAGCAGCCGCGTCCCAGGGGTCGGCTACACCTTC. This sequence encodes CASSRVPGVGYTF.

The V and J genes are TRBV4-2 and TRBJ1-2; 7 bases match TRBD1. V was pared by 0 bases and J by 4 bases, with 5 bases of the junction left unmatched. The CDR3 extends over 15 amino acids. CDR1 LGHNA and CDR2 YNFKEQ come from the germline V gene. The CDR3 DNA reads TGTGCCAGCAGCCAAGAGGGTAGGGGGCCCTATGGCTACACCTTC. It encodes CASSQEGRGPYGYTF.

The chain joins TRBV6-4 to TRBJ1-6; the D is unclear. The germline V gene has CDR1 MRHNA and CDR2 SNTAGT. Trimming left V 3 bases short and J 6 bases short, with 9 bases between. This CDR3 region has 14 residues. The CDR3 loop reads CASSEFSGNSPLHF. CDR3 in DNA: TGTGCCAGCAGTGAGTTCTCTGGTAATTCACCCCTCCACTTT.

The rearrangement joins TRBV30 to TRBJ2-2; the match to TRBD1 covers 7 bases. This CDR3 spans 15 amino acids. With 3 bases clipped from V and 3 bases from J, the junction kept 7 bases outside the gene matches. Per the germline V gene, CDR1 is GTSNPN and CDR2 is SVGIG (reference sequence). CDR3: CAWSGGDSHTGELFF. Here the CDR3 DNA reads TGTGCCTGGAGCGGTGGGGACAGCCACACCGGGGAGCTGTTTTTT. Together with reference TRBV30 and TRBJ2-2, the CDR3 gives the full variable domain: SQTIHQWPATLVQPVGSPLSLECTVEGTSNPNLYWYRQAAGRGLQLLFYSVGIGQISSEVPQNLSASRPQDRQFILSSKKLLLSDSGFYLCAWSGGDSHTGELFFGEGSRLTVL.

The CDR3 spells CASSLMGSLAVANVLTF. The CDR3, as DNA: TGTGCCAGCAGCTTAATGGGCAGCCTTGCTGTTGCCAACGTCCTGACTTTC. The J gene is TRBJ2-6, the V gene TRBV11-2; no clear D. Germline lookup yields CDR1 SGHAT and CDR2 FQNNGV. The germline V and J ends were trimmed by 2 bases and 7 bases, with 18 bases remaining between them. This CDR3 has 17 residues.

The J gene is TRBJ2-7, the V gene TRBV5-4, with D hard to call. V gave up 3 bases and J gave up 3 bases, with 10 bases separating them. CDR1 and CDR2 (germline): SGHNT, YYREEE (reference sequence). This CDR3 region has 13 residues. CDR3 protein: CASSSPPHYEQYF. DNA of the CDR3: TGTGCCAGCAGCTCGCCCCCCCACTACGAGCAGTACTTC.

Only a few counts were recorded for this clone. The CDR3 here is CASSRRRGRGDEQYF. CDR3 nucleotides: TGTGCCAGCAGCCGCCGCAGAGGGCGCGGAGACGAGCAGTACTTC. The chain combines TRBV7-2 with TRBJ2-7; possibly TRBD2 for D (5 bases). Trimming left V 5 bases short and J 5 bases short, with 19 bases between. This CDR3 is 15 amino acids long. CDR1 and CDR2 from the germline V gene are SGHTA and FQGNSA. Complete variable domain (other parts from reference TRBV7-2 and TRBJ2-7): GAGVSQSPSNKVTEKGKDVELRCDPISGHTALYWYRQSLGQGLEFLIYFQGNSAPDKSGLPSDRFSAERTGGSVSTLTIQRTQQEDSAVYLCASSRRRGRGDEQYFGPGTRLTVT.

CDR3 in DNA: TGTGCCAGCAGTTCCGCCGGGGCTCTAGGTAGCACTGAAGCTTTCTTT. Its protein is CASSSAGALGSTEAFF. The chain carries TRBV6-5 and TRBJ1-1; maybe TRBD1 (5 bases). V was pared by 4 bases and J by 4 bases, with 19 bases between. The CDR3 consists of 16 residues. Per the germline V gene, CDR1 is MNHEY and CDR2 is SVGAGI.

The CDR3: CASSDFMHDPGQGNYGYTF. In nucleotides, the CDR3 is TGTGCCAGCAGTGACTTTATGCACGACCCCGGACAGGGCAACTATGGCTACACCTTC. V and J are TRBV6-4 and TRBJ1-2, with 8 bases fitting TRBD1. CDR3 length: 19 residues. Trimming took 1 base from V and 2 from J; bases not matched to a gene: 15. CDR1 is MRHNA and CDR2 is SNTAGT in the germline V gene.

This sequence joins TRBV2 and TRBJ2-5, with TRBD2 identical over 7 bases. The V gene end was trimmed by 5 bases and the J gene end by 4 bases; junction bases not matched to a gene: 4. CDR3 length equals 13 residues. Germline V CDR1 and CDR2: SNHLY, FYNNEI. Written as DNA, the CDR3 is TGTGCCAGCAGTTGGGGGGAGGGAGAGACCCAGTACTTC. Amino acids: CASSWGEGETQYF.

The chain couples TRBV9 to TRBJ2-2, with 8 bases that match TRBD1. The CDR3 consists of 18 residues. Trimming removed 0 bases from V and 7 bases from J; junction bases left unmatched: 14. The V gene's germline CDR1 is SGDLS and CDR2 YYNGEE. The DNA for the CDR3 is TGTGCCAGCAGCGTAGTGGGACAGGTTTATGGGCGTCACGGGGAGCTGTTTTTT. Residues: CASSVVGQVYGRHGELFF.